Detailed here is one T cell receptor (beta chain). Antigen specificity is unknown. Germline V gene sequence: CDR1 SGHAT, CDR2 FQDESV (reference sequence). CDR3 length: 14 amino acids. V was trimmed by 1 base and J by 2 bases, leaving 9 bases between them. The sample originates from a study of PD-L1 blockade in urothelial cancer. Looking at the study overall: Patients' atezolizumab regimen, 1,200 mg intravenously every 3 weeks, began around 2014. Blood samples contained a median about 140,000 T cells. Study outcomes and limitations: In blood at 3 weeks, tumor-associated clones expanded more among patients with durable benefit.

Clones were sequenced by immunoSEQ multiplex PCR, and TCRdb holds only the in-frame ones, with some missing. The data show tens of thousands of clones, around 89% seen once. The receptor's source is a man aged 60 to 75 with urothelial cancer. Sequenced here: PBMCs, sampled around atezolizumab (anti-PD-L1) treatment. The V call is TRBV11-1, the J call TRBJ2-7; tentatively, D is TRBD2 (5 bases). The CDR3 protein is CASSLVQEAYEQYF. Here the CDR3 DNA reads TGTGCCAGCAGCTTAGTGCAGGAGGCCTACGAGCAGTACTTC. Variable domain in full (rest from reference TRBV11-1 and TRBJ2-7): EAEVAQSPRYKITEKSQAVAFWCDPISGHATLYWYRQILGQGPELLVQFQDESVVDDSQLPKDRFSAERLKGVDSTLKIQPAELGDSAMYLCASSLVQEAYEQYFGPGTRLTVT.